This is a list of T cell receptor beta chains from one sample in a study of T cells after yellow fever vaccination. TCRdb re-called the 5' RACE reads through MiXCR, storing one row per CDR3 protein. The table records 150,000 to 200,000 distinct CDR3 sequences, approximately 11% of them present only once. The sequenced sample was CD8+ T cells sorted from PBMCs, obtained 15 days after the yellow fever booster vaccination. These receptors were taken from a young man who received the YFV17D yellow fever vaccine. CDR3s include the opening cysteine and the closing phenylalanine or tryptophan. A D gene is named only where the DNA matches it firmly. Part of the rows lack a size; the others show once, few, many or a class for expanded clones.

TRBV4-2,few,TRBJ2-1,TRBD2,TGTGCCAGCAGCCCCAAGGGCGCGACTAGCGGGCTTACCTACAATGAGCAGTTCTTC,CASSPKGATSGLTYNEQFF
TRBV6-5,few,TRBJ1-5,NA,TGTGCCAGCAGTTCAGGGGACAATCAGCCCCAGCATTTT,CASSSGDNQPQHF
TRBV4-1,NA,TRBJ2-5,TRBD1,TGCGCCAGCAGCCAAGTACAGGGGGCAGGGGAGACCCAGTACTTC,CASSQVQGAGETQYF
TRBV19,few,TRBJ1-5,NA,TGTGCCAGTAGTATAGATCAGCCAGGGAGTGGCAATCAGCCCCAGCATTTT,CASSIDQPGSGNQPQHF
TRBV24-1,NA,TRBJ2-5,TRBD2,TGTGCCACCAGTGATTGGGCGGGAGGAGAGACCCAGTACTTC,CATSDWAGGETQYF
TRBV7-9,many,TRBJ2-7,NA,TGTGCCAGCAGCTCCCGGCGGGGACTCTACTCCTACGAGCAGTACTTC,CASSSRRGLYSYEQYF
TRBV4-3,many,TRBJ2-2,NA,TGCGCCAGCAGCCAAGATCGAGGGTTAACCGGGGAGCTGTTTTTT,CASSQDRGLTGELFF
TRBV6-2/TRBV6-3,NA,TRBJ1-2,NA,TGTGCCAGCAGTTACGGGGCAGGGGCCCCGCGCTACACCTTC,CASSYGAGAPRYTF
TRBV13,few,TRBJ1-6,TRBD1,TGTGCCAGCGGGACAGGTTCGGCGGGGATAAATTCACCCCTCCACTTT,CASGTGSAGINSPLHF
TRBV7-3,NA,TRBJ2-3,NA,TGTGCCAGCAGCACAAATCCCCCAGATACGCAGTATTTT,CASSTNPPDTQYF
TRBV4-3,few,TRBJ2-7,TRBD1,TGCGCCAGCAGCCAAGATGGGGGACAGGACGAGCAGTACTTC,CASSQDGGQDEQYF
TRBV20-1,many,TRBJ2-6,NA,TGCAGTGCACCCACTGGAGGAACTGGGGCCAACGTCCTGACTTTC,CSAPTGGTGANVLTF
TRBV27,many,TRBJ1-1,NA,TGTGCCAGTCGTCCAGGGCTTGACGGCTACACTGAAGCTTTCTTT,CASRPGLDGYTEAFF
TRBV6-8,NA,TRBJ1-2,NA,TGTGCCAGCATTCAACAGTCACTCTATGGCTACACCTTC,CASIQQSLYGYTF
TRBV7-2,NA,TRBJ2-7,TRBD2,TGTGCCAGCAGCTTAGGTCTAGCGGGGGGACTCGAGCAGTACTTC,CASSLGLAGGLEQYF
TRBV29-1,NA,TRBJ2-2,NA,TGCAGCGTTGTGAGTCAGGGGACCACCGGGGAGCTGTTTTTT,CSVVSQGTTGELFF
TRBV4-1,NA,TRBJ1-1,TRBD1,TGCGCCAGCAGGCAGGGGGACACTGAAGCTTTCTTT,CASRQGDTEAFF
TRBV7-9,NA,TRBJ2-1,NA,TGTGCCAGCAGCTTAGTTCTGGGCGACGACATGAACAATGAGCAGTTCTTC,CASSLVLGDDMNNEQFF
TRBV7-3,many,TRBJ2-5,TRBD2,TGTGCCAGCAGCTTAAGGGGACTAGGAGATAGTCCGGAGACCCAGTACTTC,CASSLRGLGDSPETQYF
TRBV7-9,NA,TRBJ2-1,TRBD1,TGTGCCAGCAGCCGCTACTTTTCTAGTGGGGACAGGGGAAGCAATGAGCAGTTCTTC,CASSRYFSSGDRGSNEQFF
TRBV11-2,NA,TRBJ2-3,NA,TGTGCCAGCAGCTCCCGGGCCGGAGATACGCAGTATTTT,CASSSRAGDTQYF
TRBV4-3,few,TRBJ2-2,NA,TGCGCCAGCCGGCGGGGTCCGGGCACCGGGGAGCTGTTTTTT,CASRRGPGTGELFF
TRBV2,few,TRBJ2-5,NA,TGTGCCAGCAGAGGGTTACCGGAGACCCAGTACTTC,CASRGLPETQYF
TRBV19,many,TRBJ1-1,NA,TGTGCCAGTAGTAAATGGGACCGACTGGGCCCGAACACTGAAGCTTTCTTT,CASSKWDRLGPNTEAFF
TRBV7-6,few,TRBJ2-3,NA,TGTGCCAGCAGCTTAGCGCACTTTAGCCCAGATACGCAGTATTTT,CASSLAHFSPDTQYF
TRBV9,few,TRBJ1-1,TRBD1,TGTGCCAGCAGCGCCCGGGACAGGGGAAAGACTGAAGCTTTCTTT,CASSARDRGKTEAFF
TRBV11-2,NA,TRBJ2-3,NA,TGTGCCAGCAGCCCGACCGGAGAAGATACGCAGTATTTT,CASSPTGEDTQYF
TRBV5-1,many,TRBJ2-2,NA,TGCGCCAGCAGTTCCGGGGGGGAGCTGTTTTTT,CASSSGGELFF
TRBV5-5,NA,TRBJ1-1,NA,TGTGCCAGCAGCTTTACCGGACAGTGGCCTTTAGAAGCTTTCTTT,CASSFTGQWPLEAFF
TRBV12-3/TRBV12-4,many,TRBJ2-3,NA,TGTGCCAGCATTGAGGGTGTGGGGATGCGAACAGATACGCAGTATTTT,CASIEGVGMRTDTQYF
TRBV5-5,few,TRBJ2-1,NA,TGTGCCAGCAGCTTGACTGTTCTACGGAATGAGCAGTTCTTC,CASSLTVLRNEQFF
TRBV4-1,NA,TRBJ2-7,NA,TGCGCCAGCAGCCAAATCGGGCGGGACAAATCCTACGAGCAGTACTTC,CASSQIGRDKSYEQYF
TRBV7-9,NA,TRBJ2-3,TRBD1,TGTGCCAGCAGCTCACGACAGGGGGACGGGGCAGATACGCAGTATTTT,CASSSRQGDGADTQYF
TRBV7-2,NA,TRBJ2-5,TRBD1,TGTGCCAGTATGACAGGGATAGAGGAGACCCAGTACTTC,CASMTGIEETQYF
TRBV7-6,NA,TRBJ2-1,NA,TGTGCCAGCAGCTTTATTGGCGGGGGCTTAGGGAATGAGCAGTTCTTC,CASSFIGGGLGNEQFF
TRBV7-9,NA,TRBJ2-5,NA,TGTGCCAGCAGCTCAAGCGCCGGCCAAGAGACCCAGTACTTC,CASSSSAGQETQYF
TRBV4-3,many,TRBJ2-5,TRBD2,TGCGCCAGCAGCATGCGACTAGCGGTTCAAGAGACCCAGTACTTC,CASSMRLAVQETQYF
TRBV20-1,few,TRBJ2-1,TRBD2,TGCAGTGCTAGAGCGGGGGGATACAATGAGCAGTTCTTC,CSARAGGYNEQFF
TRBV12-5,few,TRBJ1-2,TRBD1,TGTGCTAGTGGTACCCCCGGGACAGACTATGGCTACACCTTC,CASGTPGTDYGYTF
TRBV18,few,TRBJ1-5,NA,TGTGCCAGCTCACCCCCGGAATTTTTGGGCAATCAGCCCCAGCATTTT,CASSPPEFLGNQPQHF
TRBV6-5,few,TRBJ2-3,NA,TGTGCCAGCAGTCCGCTGGGAGGTGGGACAGATACGCAGTATTTT,CASSPLGGGTDTQYF
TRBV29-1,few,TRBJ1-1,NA,TGCAGCGGCTGGGACACTGAAGCTTTCTTT,CSGWDTEAFF
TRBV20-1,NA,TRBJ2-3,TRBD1,TGCAGTGCCGTCCCGGGACAGGGTTCGGATACGCAGTATTTT,CSAVPGQGSDTQYF
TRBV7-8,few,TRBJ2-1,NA,TGTGCCAGCAGCCAAGGGGGGAACAATGAGCAGTTCTTC,CASSQGGNNEQFF
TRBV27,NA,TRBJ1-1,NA,TGTGCCAGCACCCCAAGGGGACTCTCGAACACTGAAGCTTTCTTT,CASTPRGLSNTEAFF